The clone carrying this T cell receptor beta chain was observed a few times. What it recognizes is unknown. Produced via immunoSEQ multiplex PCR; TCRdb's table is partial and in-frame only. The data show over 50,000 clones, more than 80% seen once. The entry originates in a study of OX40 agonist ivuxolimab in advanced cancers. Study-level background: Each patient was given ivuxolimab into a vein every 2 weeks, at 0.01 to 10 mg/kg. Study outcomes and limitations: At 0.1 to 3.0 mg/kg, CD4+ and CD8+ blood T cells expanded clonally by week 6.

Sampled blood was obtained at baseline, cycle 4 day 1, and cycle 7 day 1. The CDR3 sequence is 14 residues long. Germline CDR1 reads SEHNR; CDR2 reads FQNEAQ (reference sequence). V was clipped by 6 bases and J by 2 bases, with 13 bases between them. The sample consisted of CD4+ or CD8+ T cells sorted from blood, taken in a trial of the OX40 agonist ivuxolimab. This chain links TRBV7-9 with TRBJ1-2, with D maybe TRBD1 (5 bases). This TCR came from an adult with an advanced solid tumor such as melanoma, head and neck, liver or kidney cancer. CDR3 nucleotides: TGTGCCAGCAGTAATCAGGGAGTCAACTATGGCTACACCTTC. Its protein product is CASSNQGVNYGYTF.